The TCR beta chain described here comes from a study of cytomegalovirus exposure and HLA in healthy donors. Germline values: CDR1 SGHTA, CDR2 FQGNSA. Deletions cut 5 bases from V and 4 bases from J, with 15 bases between. The CDR3 is made up of 15 amino acids. This clone has only one observation. It was with 60 Vbeta and 13 Jbeta primers that the PCR ran. Generated by immunoSEQ multiplex PCR, the TCRdb table keeps only in-frame clones and is missing some. This repertoire shows around 96,000 clones, about 75% found once; its top ten account for around 10%. This TCR came from a man aged 25-40 years in good health and CMV-seropositive. Material for sequencing was PBMCs. The chain couples TRBV7-2 to TRBJ1-5, with D possibly TRBD1 on 6 matching bases. This CDR3 reads CASSPRLGANQPQHF. The CDR3 coding sequence is TGTGCCAGCAGCCCCCGCCTGGGGGCAAATCAGCCCCAGCATTTT.